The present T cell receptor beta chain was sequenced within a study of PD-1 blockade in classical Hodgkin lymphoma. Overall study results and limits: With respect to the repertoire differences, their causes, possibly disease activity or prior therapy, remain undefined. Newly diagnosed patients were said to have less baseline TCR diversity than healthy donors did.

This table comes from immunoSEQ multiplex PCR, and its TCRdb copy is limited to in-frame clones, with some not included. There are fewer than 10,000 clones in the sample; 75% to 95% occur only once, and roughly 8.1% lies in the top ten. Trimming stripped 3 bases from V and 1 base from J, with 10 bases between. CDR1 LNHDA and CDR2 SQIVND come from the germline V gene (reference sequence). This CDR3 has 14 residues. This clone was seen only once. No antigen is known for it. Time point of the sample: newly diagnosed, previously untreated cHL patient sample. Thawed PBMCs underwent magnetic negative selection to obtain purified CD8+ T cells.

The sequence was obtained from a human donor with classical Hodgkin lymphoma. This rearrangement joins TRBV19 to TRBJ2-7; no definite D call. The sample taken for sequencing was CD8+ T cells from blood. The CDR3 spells CASSIILGSYEQYF. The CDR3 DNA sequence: TGTGCCAGTAGTATTATCCTAGGGTCCTACGAGCAGTACTTC. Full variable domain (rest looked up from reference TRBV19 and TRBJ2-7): DGGITQSPKYLFRKEGQNVTLSCEQNLNHDAMYWYRQDPGQGLRLIYYSQIVNDFQKGDIAEGYSVSREKKESFPLTVTSAQKNPTAFYLCASSIILGSYEQYFGPGTRLTVT.